A selection of T cell receptor beta chains follows, all from one sample in a study of cytomegalovirus exposure and HLA in healthy donors. Method: immunoSEQ multiplex PCR; TCRdb's copy keeps in-frame clones and lacks some. The data hold more than 50,000 clones, with 70% observed a single time. Sequences were obtained from PBMCs. Every receptor here comes from an older woman in good health and CMV-seropositive. CDR3s include the opening cysteine and the closing phenylalanine or tryptophan. The D gene is left open where the match is weak. For some rows the clone size is stated as once, few or many, or as a class when expanded; others skip it.

cdr3_aa: CASGTGTEGYTF
cdr3_nt: TGTGCTAGTGGTACTGGGACAGAGGGCTACACCTTC
v_call: TRBV12-5
clone_size: .
d_call: TRBD1
j_call: TRBJ1-2

cdr3_aa: CASSWGQGPEAFF
cdr3_nt: TGCGCCAGCAGCTGGGGACAGGGCCCTGAAGCTTTCTTT
v_call: TRBV5-1
clone_size: .
d_call: TRBD1
j_call: TRBJ1-1

cdr3_aa: CASSEGGPDSGNTIYF
cdr3_nt: TGTGCCAGCAGTGAAGGGGGCCCAGACTCTGGAAACACCATATATTTT
v_call: TRBV2
clone_size: .
d_call: .
j_call: TRBJ1-3

cdr3_aa: CASSPNMNTEAFF
cdr3_nt: TGTGCCAGCAGCCCAAACATGAACACTGAAGCTTTCTTT
v_call: TRBV7-3
clone_size: .
d_call: .
j_call: TRBJ1-1

cdr3_aa: CSVDPGAGELFF
cdr3_nt: TGCAGCGTTGACCCAGGGGCCGGGGAGCTGTTTTTT
v_call: TRBV29-1
clone_size: .
d_call: .
j_call: TRBJ2-2

cdr3_aa: CASSANDDLPPGSQHF
cdr3_nt: TGTGCCAGCAGTGCTAATGACGACCTCCCGCCGGGATCCCAGCATTTT
v_call: TRBV25-1
clone_size: .
d_call: .
j_call: TRBJ1-5

cdr3_aa: CASSVQVTGNEKLFF
cdr3_nt: TGTGCCAGCAGCGTACAGGTCACAGGGAATGAAAAACTGTTTTTT
v_call: TRBV9
clone_size: .
d_call: .
j_call: TRBJ1-4

cdr3_aa: CASSPRGSYEQYF
cdr3_nt: TGTGCCAGCAGCCCCAGGGGCTCCTACGAGCAGTACTTC
v_call: TRBV7-8
clone_size: .
d_call: .
j_call: TRBJ2-7

cdr3_aa: CASSTATGTNSPLHF
cdr3_nt: TGTGCCAGTAGTACCGCGACAGGGACTAATTCACCCCTCCACTTT
v_call: TRBV19
clone_size: .
d_call: TRBD1
j_call: TRBJ1-6

cdr3_aa: CASSFLTEAFF
cdr3_nt: TGTGCCAGCAGCTTTCTCACTGAAGCTTTCTTT
v_call: TRBV7-9
clone_size: .
d_call: .
j_call: TRBJ1-1

cdr3_aa: CASSLLAGGLGQYF
cdr3_nt: TGTGCCAGCAGCTTACTAGCGGGAGGCCTGGGGCAGTACTTC
v_call: TRBV2
clone_size: .
d_call: TRBD2
j_call: TRBJ2-7

cdr3_aa: CAISEAGQGVTETQYF
cdr3_nt: TGTGCCATCAGTGAAGCGGGACAGGGCGTAACGGAGACCCAGTACTTC
v_call: TRBV10-3
clone_size: .
d_call: TRBD1
j_call: TRBJ2-5

cdr3_aa: CSVGDGEAQHF
cdr3_nt: TGCAGCGTCGGTGACGGGGAGGCCCAGCATTTT
v_call: TRBV29-1
clone_size: few
d_call: .
j_call: TRBJ1-5

cdr3_aa: CASTEGARTEAFF
cdr3_nt: TGTGCCAGCACTGAGGGGGCGCGCACTGAAGCTTTCTTT
v_call: TRBV2
clone_size: .
d_call: TRBD1
j_call: TRBJ1-1

cdr3_aa: CASSLLQGRDEAFF
cdr3_nt: TGTGCCAGCAGCCTGCTACAAGGCAGGGATGAAGCTTTCTTT
v_call: TRBV2
clone_size: .
d_call: .
j_call: TRBJ1-1

cdr3_aa: CASSGIDNEKLFF
cdr3_nt: TGTGCCAGCAGCGGGATAGATAATGAAAAACTGTTTTTT
v_call: TRBV27
clone_size: once
d_call: .
j_call: TRBJ1-4

cdr3_aa: CASSLAGTGDNEQFF
cdr3_nt: TGCGCCAGCAGCTTGGCCGGGACAGGGGACAATGAGCAGTTCTTC
v_call: TRBV5-1
clone_size: .
d_call: TRBD1
j_call: TRBJ2-1

cdr3_aa: CASSLTSESGELFF
cdr3_nt: TGTGCCAGCAGCTTAACTAGCGAATCCGGGGAGCTGTTTTTT
v_call: TRBV7-3
clone_size: .
d_call: .
j_call: TRBJ2-2

cdr3_aa: CASSPYSSYNEQFF
cdr3_nt: TGTGCCAGCAGCCCATATAGCTCCTACAATGAGCAGTTCTTC
v_call: TRBV7-2
clone_size: .
d_call: .
j_call: TRBJ2-1

cdr3_aa: CASSQSGTSGVGIPGTGELFF
cdr3_nt: TGCGCCAGCAGCCAGAGCGGGACTAGCGGGGTGGGGATCCCCGGAACCGGGGAGCTGTTTTTT
v_call: TRBV4-1
clone_size: .
d_call: TRBD2
j_call: TRBJ2-2

cdr3_aa: CASSPPPDQPQHF
cdr3_nt: TGTGCCAGCTCACCACCGCCGGATCAGCCCCAGCATTTT
v_call: TRBV18
clone_size: .
d_call: .
j_call: TRBJ1-5

cdr3_aa: CASSLGRDRGDTEAFF
cdr3_nt: TGTGCCAGCAGCTTAGGTCGGGACAGGGGGGATACTGAAGCTTTCTTT
v_call: TRBV11-3
clone_size: once
d_call: TRBD1
j_call: TRBJ1-1

cdr3_aa: CASSPRETGGYTF
cdr3_nt: TGTGCCAGCAGCCCTAGAGAAACGGGGGGCTACACCTTC
v_call: TRBV11-2
clone_size: once
d_call: .
j_call: TRBJ1-2

cdr3_aa: CASSPGIVNTIYF
cdr3_nt: TGTGCCAGCAGCCCAGGAATCGTGAACACCATATATTTT
v_call: TRBV9
clone_size: .
d_call: .
j_call: TRBJ1-3

cdr3_aa: CASSPHQGAGTEAFF
cdr3_nt: TGTGCCAGCAGCCCCCATCAGGGGGCAGGCACTGAAGCTTTCTTT
v_call: TRBV9
clone_size: few
d_call: TRBD1
j_call: TRBJ1-1

cdr3_aa: CASSLGTGGYEQYF
cdr3_nt: TGTGCCAGTAGCCTGGGGACAGGGGGTTACGAGCAGTACTTC
v_call: TRBV19
clone_size: .
d_call: TRBD1
j_call: TRBJ2-7

cdr3_aa: CASSSTGNYGYTF
cdr3_nt: TGTGCCAGCAGCTCCACGGGAAACTATGGCTACACCTTC
v_call: TRBV9
clone_size: .
d_call: .
j_call: TRBJ1-2

cdr3_aa: CASSALSGGDTQYF
cdr3_nt: TGTGCCAGCAGTGCCCTCTCCGGCGGAGATACGCAGTATTTT
v_call: TRBV2
clone_size: .
d_call: .
j_call: TRBJ2-3

cdr3_aa: CASSRPDTTKNEQYF
cdr3_nt: TGTGCCAGTAGTAGGCCGGACACCACCAAAAACGAGCAGTACTTC
v_call: TRBV19
clone_size: .
d_call: .
j_call: TRBJ2-7

cdr3_aa: CASSFWTGATEQYF
cdr3_nt: TGTGCCAGCAGTTTTTGGACAGGGGCCACTGAGCAGTACTTC
v_call: TRBV28
clone_size: .
d_call: TRBD1
j_call: TRBJ2-7

cdr3_aa: CAWSEAGKTYEQYF
cdr3_nt: TGTGCCTGGAGTGAGGCAGGGAAAACCTACGAGCAGTACTTC
v_call: TRBV30
clone_size: .
d_call: .
j_call: TRBJ2-7

cdr3_aa: CASSTQGNTEAFF
cdr3_nt: TGTGCCAGCAGTACTCAGGGAAACACTGAAGCTTTCTTT
v_call: TRBV7-9
clone_size: .
d_call: .
j_call: TRBJ1-1

cdr3_aa: CASTPGGSNTGELFF
cdr3_nt: TGTGCCAGCACCCCGGGGGGCTCGAACACCGGGGAGCTGTTTTTT
v_call: TRBV6-5
clone_size: few
d_call: .
j_call: TRBJ2-2

cdr3_aa: CASSRNRDQPQHF
cdr3_nt: TGTGCCAGCAGCCGGAACAGGGATCAGCCCCAGCATTTT
v_call: TRBV5-8
clone_size: .
d_call: .
j_call: TRBJ1-5

cdr3_aa: CASSLGAIGRNTEAFF
cdr3_nt: TGCGCCAGCAGCTTGGGGGCCATCGGGAGGAACACTGAAGCTTTCTTT
v_call: TRBV5-1
clone_size: .
d_call: .
j_call: TRBJ1-1

cdr3_aa: CASSTGQASSYEQYF
cdr3_nt: TGCGCCAGCAGCACGGGACAGGCAAGCTCCTACGAGCAGTACTTC
v_call: TRBV4-1
clone_size: .
d_call: TRBD1
j_call: TRBJ2-7

cdr3_aa: CASSGDRVGHEQYF
cdr3_nt: TGTGCCAGCAGTGGGGACAGGGTGGGACACGAGCAGTACTTC
v_call: TRBV2
clone_size: few
d_call: TRBD1
j_call: TRBJ2-7

cdr3_aa: CASNTGWKNYEQYF
cdr3_nt: TGTGCCAGCAACACAGGGTGGAAAAACTACGAGCAGTACTTC
v_call: TRBV11-2
clone_size: .
d_call: .
j_call: TRBJ2-7

cdr3_aa: CASSLVVNTEAFF
cdr3_nt: TGTGCCAGCAGCTTAGTAGTGAACACTGAAGCTTTCTTT
v_call: TRBV11-2
clone_size: .
d_call: .
j_call: TRBJ1-1

cdr3_aa: CASSLQGQGPGYTF
cdr3_nt: TGTGCCAGTAGCCTCCAAGGACAGGGGCCTGGCTACACCTTC
v_call: TRBV19
clone_size: .
d_call: TRBD1
j_call: TRBJ1-2